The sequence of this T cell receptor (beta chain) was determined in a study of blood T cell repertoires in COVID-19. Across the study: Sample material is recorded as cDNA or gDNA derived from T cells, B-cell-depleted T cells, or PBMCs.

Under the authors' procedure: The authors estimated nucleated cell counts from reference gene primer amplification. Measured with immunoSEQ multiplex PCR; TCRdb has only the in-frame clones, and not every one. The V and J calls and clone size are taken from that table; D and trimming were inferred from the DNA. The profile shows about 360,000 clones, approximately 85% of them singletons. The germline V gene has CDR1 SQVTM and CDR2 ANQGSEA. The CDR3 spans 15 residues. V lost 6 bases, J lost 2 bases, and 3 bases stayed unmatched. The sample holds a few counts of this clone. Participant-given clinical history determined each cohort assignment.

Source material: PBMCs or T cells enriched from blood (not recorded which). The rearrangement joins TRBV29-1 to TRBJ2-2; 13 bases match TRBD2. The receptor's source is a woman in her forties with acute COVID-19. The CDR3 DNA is TGCAGCGTCCGGACTAGCGGGGGAAACACCGGGGAGCTGTTTTTT. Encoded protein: CSVRTSGGNTGELFF.